Listed here are 29 T cell receptor beta chains from one sample, sequenced in a study of blood T cells in healthy people across ages. It was with a sample-barcoded 5' primer and a J-beta primer mix that a second PCR of about 6 to 12 cycles was run. TCRdb re-called the 5' RACE reads through MiXCR, storing one row per CDR3 protein. Found here are 650,000 to 1,000,000 distinct CDR3 sequences, roughly 40% of them singletons; the top ten hold 10% to 15%. Sequenced input: blood. These receptors were obtained from a man aged 18 to 29 in good health.

This chain links TRBV7-3 with TRBJ1-1; a possible D gene is TRBD1 (5 bases). Per the germline V gene, CDR1 is SGHTA and CDR2 is FQGTGA. There are 14 residues in the CDR3. V lost 2 bases and J 2 bases, leaving 9 bases between the germline ends. The CDR3 is CASSLQGINTEAFF. The CDR3 bases are TGTGCCAGCAGCTTACAGGGTATAAACACTGAAGCTTTCTTT.

The genes are TRBV30 and TRBJ1-2; tentative D call: TRBD1 (6 bases). V was pared by 0 bases and J by 7 bases, with 18 bases between. Germline V gene data show CDR1 as GTSNPN and CDR2 as SVGIG (reference sequence). This CDR3 is built from 15 residues. This CDR3 is CAWSVQGPTIFGYTF. Written as DNA, the CDR3 is TGTGCCTGGAGTGTGCAGGGGCCCACCATTTTTGGCTACACCTTC.

This clonotype was detected only a few times. This rearrangement joins TRBV6-2 or TRBV6-3 to TRBJ2-5, with a weak D call TRBD1 (5 bases). Germline-derived CDR1 and CDR2 are MNHEY and SVGEGT. CDR3 length: 15 amino acids. V was trimmed by 0 bases and J by 0 bases, leaving 8 bases between them. CDR3 protein: CASSYSGAYQETQYF. The CDR3 DNA sequence: TGTGCCAGCAGTTACTCAGGGGCATACCAAGAGACCCAGTACTTC.

The chain is built from TRBV7-2 and TRBJ2-1; D gene unclear. Trimming left V 7 bases short and J 6 bases short, with 13 bases between. The germline gives CDR1 SGHTA, CDR2 FQGNSA. This CDR3 comprises 13 residues. The CDR3 protein is CASTGPTVNEQFF. The CDR3 DNA reads as TGTGCCAGCACCGGACCAACCGTCAATGAGCAGTTCTTC.

This chain uses TRBV28 with TRBJ1-6; tentatively, D is TRBD1 (6 bases). The ends were cut back, 5 bases at V and 4 bases at J, with 15 bases in the middle. The CDR3 is made up of 16 amino acids. The germline CDR1 and CDR2 sequences are MDHEN and SYDVKM. The CDR3 sequence is CASSLPGARYNSPLHF. Here the CDR3 DNA reads TGTGCCAGCAGTCTACCGGGGGCGCGGTATAATTCACCCCTCCACTTT.

This clonotype has a single count. The V gene is TRBV7-2, the J gene TRBJ1-4, with 8 nucleotides matching TRBD1. V shed 2 bases and J 9 bases; nucleotides not matched to a gene: 5. Germline V gene sequence: CDR1 SGHTA, CDR2 FQGNSA. The CDR3 sequence is 14 residues long. The CDR3 DNA sequence: TGTGCCAGCAGCTTAACAGGGGGAGGGAAAAAACTGTTTTTT. This codes for CASSLTGGGKKLFF.

This clonotype was recorded a few times. V and J are TRBV12-3 or TRBV12-4 and TRBJ1-1; TRBD1 is a possible D gene (5 bases). The CDR3 is made up of 12 amino acids. V was clipped by 8 bases and J by 5 bases, with 12 bases between them. Here the CDR3 reads CASRDRTTEAFF. As DNA, the CDR3 is TGTGCCAGCCGGGACCGGACTACTGAAGCTTTCTTT.

Points on this clonotype: This sequence may be a read error, since a much larger clone differs from it by one base. The chain is built from TRBV20-1 and TRBJ2-7; D not resolved. Germline-derived CDR1 and CDR2 are DFQATT and SNEGSKA (reference sequence). The CDR3 extends over 13 amino acids. V lost 2 bases, J lost 3 bases, and 11 bases lay in between. The CDR3 nucleotides read TGCAGTGCTAGATCATCTTCAGGCTACGAGCAGTACTTC. It is translated as CSARSSSGYEQYF.

The table lists this clonotype with many counts. The chain recombines TRBV7-2 with TRBJ2-5; D may correspond to TRBD1 or TRBD2 (6 bases each). Germline CDR1 SGHTA, CDR2 FQGNSA. V was shortened by 1 base and J by 4 bases, with 10 bases between the two germline ends. CDR3 length equals 14 residues. The CDR3, as DNA: TGTGCCAGCAGCTTAGGAGGGGGGAGAGAGACCCAGTACTTC. It specifies CASSLGGGRETQYF.

As regards this clonotype: The junction departs from the called germline gene at one end, perhaps through a read error. The CDR3 protein is CASRGAGVKKDTEYF. DNA for the CDR3: TGTGCCAGCAGAGGCGCGGGGGTAAAAAAAGATACGGAGTATTTT. The V and J genes are TRBV12-3 or TRBV12-4 and TRBJ2-3; 7 nucleotides match TRBD2. The CDR3 runs to 15 residues.

The genes are TRBV4-1 and TRBJ2-5, with 8 bases aligning to TRBD2. V trimming: 2 bases; J trimming: 2 bases; junction bases outside the gene matches: 10. Germline assignment: CDR1 MGHRA and CDR2 YSYEKL. CDR3 length equals 17 residues. Here the CDR3 DNA reads TGCGCCAGCAGCCAACGCGGATTAGCGGGGCCTCAAGAGACCCAGTACTTC. Amino acid sequence: CASSQRGLAGPQETQYF.

This chain joins TRBV30 and TRBJ1-2, with 7 bases identical to TRBD1. There are 15 residues in the CDR3. Germline V gene lookup returns CDR1 GTSNPN and CDR2 SVGIG (reference sequence). Trimming at V came to 0 bases and at J to 4 bases, leaving 8 bases not matched to a gene. The CDR3 nucleotides are TGTGCCTGGAGTGTTGGGAAGGGGGCGGTCTATGGCTACACCTTC. The encoded protein is CAWSVGKGAVYGYTF.

In its sample, this clonotype was seen a few times. This chain links TRBV12-3 or TRBV12-4 with TRBJ2-1; D is perhaps TRBD2 (6 bases). The J call is in doubt because the DNA end fits TRBJ2-7 better. The CDR3 is made up of 18 amino acids. CDR3 sequence reads: CASRLTTGPRRVYNEQYF. The CDR3 nucleotides read TGTGCCAGCAGACTCACGACGGGACCCAGGAGGGTTTACAATGAGCAGTACTTC.

In this sample, this clonotype turned up many times. The V gene is TRBV12-3 or TRBV12-4, the J gene TRBJ2-1; 9 positions match TRBD1. The ends lost 4 bases at V and 0 bases at J; junction bases unmatched: 7. The CDR3 is 17 amino acids. The CDR3 nucleotides read TGTGCCAGCAGTTACTACAGGGGGCATAGCTCCTACAATGAGCAGTTCTTC. Residues: CASSYYRGHSSYNEQFF.

Turning to this clonotype: A read error may be the cause here, since a much bigger clone is one base away. The chain is built from TRBV20-1 and TRBJ2-5; perhaps TRBD1 as D (5 bases). TRBJ2-1 matches the DNA end more closely, so the J call is doubtful. The germline CDR1 and CDR2 sequences are DFQATT and SNEGSKA (reference sequence). The CDR3 runs 13 residues. This CDR3 is CSAKTTAQETQFF. CDR3 nucleotide sequence: TGCAGTGCCAAAACGACAGCTCAAGAGACCCAGTTCTTC.

This clonotype was counted a few times. The DNA for the CDR3 is TGTGCCAGCAGCTTGGAGTCGCCTGAGGTGGATACGCAGTATTTT. As protein: CASSLESPEVDTQYF. The gene calls are TRBV5-6 and TRBJ2-3; D uncertain. In germline, CDR1 is SGHDT, CDR2 YYEEEE. V lost 0 bases and J lost 6, with 14 bases in between. The CDR3 has 15 residues.

V is TRBV20-1 and J is TRBJ1-6; weak D call: TRBD1 (5 bases). This CDR3 is built from 15 residues. CDR1 and CDR2 from the germline V gene are DFQATT and SNEGSKA (reference sequence). V was trimmed by 4 bases and J by 0 bases, leaving 10 bases between them. As DNA, the CDR3 is TGCAGTGCTACCCGGGGGAGCTCCTATAATTCACCCCTCCACTTT. This translates into CSATRGSSYNSPLHF.

This clonotype has a count of ten or more. This chain joins TRBV12-3 or TRBV12-4 and TRBJ2-7; D uncertain. This CDR3 is built from 11 residues. Trimming took off 3 bases at V and 7 bases at J, with 7 bases between the two ends. CDR3 DNA sequence: TGTGCCAGCAGTTTCTTGAATGAGCAGTACTTC. Translation: CASSFLNEQYF.

J is TRBJ2-1 and V is TRBV4-1, with 10 bases identical to TRBD1. The CDR3 contains 15 residues. Germline trimming cut 4 bases from V and 10 bases from J; bases unmatched to any gene: 10. CDR1 is MGHRA, CDR2 YSYEKL, per germline. The CDR3 coding sequence is TGCGCCAGCAGCCCTACGACAGGGGGCTATCAGGAGCAGTTCTTC. Its protein is CASSPTTGGYQEQFF.

Only a few counts were recorded for this clonotype. The chain recombines TRBV15 with TRBJ2-1; D assignment may be TRBD1 or TRBD2 (6 bases each). The CDR3 sequence is 16 residues long. Trimming cost V 6 bases and J 7 bases, with 22 bases left between them. Germline values: CDR1 LNHNV, CDR2 YYDKDF (reference sequence). The CDR3 bases are TGTGCCACCAGTCTAGGGGGAGGCAGGGCGGCGAATGAGCAGTTCTTC. Amino acids: CATSLGGGRAANEQFF.

This clonotype was observed a few times. Relative to the germline gene, one junction end is altered; a read error may explain this. The chain joins TRBV20-1 to TRBJ2-7, with 7 bases lining up with TRBD1. This CDR3 contains 14 residues. The germline gives CDR1 DFQATT, CDR2 SNEGSKA (reference sequence). The CDR3 DNA reads TGCAGTGCTAGTTTTGGGACAGCCTCCCACGAGCAGTACTTC. It encodes CSASFGTASHEQYF.

V usage is TRBV7-2 and J usage is TRBJ2-7; D remains unclear. Germline loops: CDR1 SGHTA, CDR2 FQGNSA. CDR3 size: 12 residues. Trimming took off 0 bases at V and 7 bases at J, with 7 bases between the two ends. The CDR3 sequence: CASSLAYNEQYF. The CDR3 nucleotides read TGTGCCAGCAGCTTAGCTTACAATGAGCAGTACTTC.

This clonotype has only a few counts. CDR3 residues: CASSPGGSLIAKNIQYF. Written as DNA, the CDR3 is TGTGCCAGCAGCCCCGGGGGGAGTTTAATAGCCAAAAACATTCAGTACTTC. The V and J genes are TRBV7-2 and TRBJ2-4, with TRBD2 identical over 7 bases. The CDR3 covers 17 residues. The junction had 10 bases not matched to a gene; V was cut back by 5 bases and J by 0 bases. Germline V CDR1 and CDR2: SGHTA, FQGNSA. The full variable domain, its missing parts supplied by reference TRBV7-2 and TRBJ2-4, is GAGVSQSPSNKVTEKGKDVELRCDPISGHTALYWYRQSLGQGLEFLIYFQGNSAPDKSGLPSDRFSAERTGGSVSTLTIQRTQQEDSAVYLCASSPGGSLIAKNIQYFGAGTRLSVL.

This clonotype was counted only a few times. V is TRBV20-1 and J is TRBJ2-7; a weak D match, TRBD2 (5 bases). Deletions cut 6 bases from V and 0 bases from J, with 15 bases between. From germline, CDR1 is DFQATT and CDR2 SNEGSKA (reference sequence). This CDR3 has 14 residues. Here the CDR3 reads CSASVSGSSYEQYF. The CDR3 nucleotides read TGCAGTGCGTCGGTAAGTGGGAGCTCCTACGAGCAGTACTTC.

This clonotype appeared a few times. V and J are TRBV10-3 and TRBJ2-7; 7 nucleotides agree with TRBD1. The trim removed 4 bases at V and 10 bases at J, leaving 10 bases unmatched. The CDR3 consists of 13 residues. CDR1 is ENHRY and CDR2 is SYGVKD in the germline V gene. The CDR3 sequence is CAISGSDRSTQYF. The CDR3 nucleotides read TGTGCCATCAGTGGGTCGGACAGGTCTACTCAGTACTTC.

V is TRBV7-9 and J is TRBJ1-1, with no clear D. CDR1 is SEHNR and CDR2 is FQNEAQ in the germline V gene (reference sequence). The CDR3 sequence is 14 residues long. V was clipped by 6 bases and J by 6 bases, with 17 bases between them. CDR3 bases: TGTGCCAGCAGGATCCCGGCCCGGGCGCCTGAAGCTTTCTTT. It translates to CASRIPARAPEAFF.

This clonotype was seen just once. CDR3 coding DNA: TGCAGTGCGAGGGGAGGGAAAGGTACCGGGGAGCTGTTTTTT. Its protein is CSARGGKGTGELFF. This chain uses TRBV20-1 with TRBJ2-2; TRBD2 matches at 7 bases. This CDR3 spans 14 amino acids. Germline assignment: CDR1 DFQATT and CDR2 SNEGSKA (reference sequence). After removal of 6 bases from V and 5 bases from J, the junction contained 9 bases not matched to a gene.

This clonotype has at least ten counts. This chain uses TRBV29-1 with TRBJ2-1, with TRBD2 matching over 7 bases. Germline CDR1 is SQVTM and CDR2 is ANQGSEA. V was pared by 7 bases and J by 1 base, with 4 bases of the junction left unmatched. There are 13 residues in the CDR3. The CDR3 DNA is TGCAGCGCTGGGGGGGGGTCCTACAATGAGCAGTTCTTC. It encodes CSAGGGSYNEQFF.

This clonotype came up once. CDR3 residues: CASSYETEGGELFF. The CDR3 nucleotides are TGTGCCAGCAGTTACGAGACAGAGGGCGGGGAGCTGTTTTTT. This chain connects TRBV6-5 to TRBJ2-2; either TRBD1 or TRBD2 may fit D (5 bases each). Germline V gene data show CDR1 as MNHEY and CDR2 as SVGAGI. V was shortened by 2 bases and J by 7 bases, with 11 bases between the two germline ends. This CDR3 contains 14 residues.